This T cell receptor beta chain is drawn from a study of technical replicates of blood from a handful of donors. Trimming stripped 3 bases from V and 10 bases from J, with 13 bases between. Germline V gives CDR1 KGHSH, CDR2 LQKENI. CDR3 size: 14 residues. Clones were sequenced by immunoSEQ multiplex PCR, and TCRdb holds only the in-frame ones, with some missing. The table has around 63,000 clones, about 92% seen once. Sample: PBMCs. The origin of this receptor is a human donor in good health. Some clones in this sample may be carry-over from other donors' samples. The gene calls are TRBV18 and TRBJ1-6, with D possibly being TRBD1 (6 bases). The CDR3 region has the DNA TGTGCCAGCTCACCCGCCACAGGGTTCTCACCCCTCCACTTT. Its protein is CASSPATGFSPLHF.